This TCR beta chain was profiled in a study of CD8 T cells in Susac syndrome. Study-level background: Of the sequenced Susac syndrome patients, about six had active disease and 8 or 9 were in remission.

An input of about 0.5 to 1 ug of RNA was subjected to reverse transcription using random hexamers. MiXCR, applied by TCRdb to the immunoSEQ multiplex PCR reads, yields one record per CDR3 protein. The sample shows approximately 49,000 distinct CDR3 sequences, 95% of them seen only once. FACS enriched CD8+ TEMRA cells, while bulk CD8+ and CD4+ were negatively isolated. Per germline, CDR1 SGHVS and CDR2 FNYEAQ. V lost 6 bases and J lost 9; bases outside the gene matches: 6. The CDR3 is made up of 14 amino acids. The clonotype comes from a human donor with Susac syndrome. The sample comprised CD8+ T cells from PBMCs. The J gene is TRBJ1-6, the V gene TRBV7-6; 9 positions agree with TRBD1. The CDR3 sequence: CASRVDRGGSPLHF. CDR3 coding DNA: TGTGCCAGCAGGGTGGACAGGGGCGGTTCACCCCTCCACTTT.